The 14 T cell receptor beta chains below all came from one sample that was sequenced in a study of a mutant IDH1 vaccine in newly diagnosed glioma. Using immunoSEQ multiplex PCR, the repertoire was profiled, and TCRdb retains in-frame clones only, with some absent. The sample shows more than 25,000 clones, approximately 90% of them seen only once. Sample time point: week 5, during vaccination. One vaccine dose held 300 ug of mutant IDH1 20-mer peptide and came with topical imiquimod. Which antigens these TCRs recognize remains unknown. Sequences were derived from peripheral blood mononuclear cells (PBMCs), sampled from a glioma patient whose treatment included an IDH1 peptide vaccine. All receptors come from a woman between 40 and 55 years old with glioma. Some clones in this sample may be carry-over from other donors' samples.

The chain couples TRBV25-1 to TRBJ1-6, with D perhaps matching TRBD1 (5 bases). Germline V gives CDR1 MGHDK, CDR2 SYGVNS. This CDR3 comprises 14 residues. V lost 2 bases and J lost 10, with 12 bases in between. CDR3 sequence: CASSEPGRGSPLHF. CDR3 nucleotides: TGTGCCAGCAGTGAACCGGGACGGGGATCACCCCTCCACTTT.

The rearrangement joins TRBV10-3 to TRBJ2-3; 9 bases are shared with TRBD2. V was pared by 3 bases and J by 1 base, with 5 bases of the junction left unmatched. The CDR3 contains 16 residues. Looked up from germline, CDR1 is ENHRY and CDR2 is SYGVKD. CDR3 loop: CAISDLERGGTDTQYF. The DNA of the CDR3 is TGTGCCATCAGTGACTTAGAGCGGGGGGGCACAGATACGCAGTATTTT.

The CDR3 nucleotides are TGTGCCAGCTACGGAGAACGGGACAGGGTCTATGGCTACACCTTC. This gives the protein CASYGERDRVYGYTF. The chain is built from TRBV19 and TRBJ1-2; 9 nucleotides align to TRBD1. V lost 9 bases to trimming and J lost 4 bases; unmatched junction nucleotides: 12. Germline V CDR1 and CDR2: LNHDA, SQIVND (reference sequence). This CDR3 region has 15 residues.

The chain uses TRBV5-1 and TRBJ1-6; D remains unclear. The CDR3 is made up of 15 amino acids. The germline V gene encodes CDR1 SGHRS and CDR2 YFSETQ. Trimming stripped 0 bases from V and 9 bases from J, with 13 bases between. CDR3 sequence reads: CASSLVEGRISPLHF. CDR3 coding DNA: TGCGCCAGCAGCTTGGTAGAAGGACGGATTTCACCCCTCCACTTT. The full variable domain, rest sourced from reference TRBV5-1 and TRBJ1-6, is KAGVTQTPRYLIKTRGQQVTLSCSPISGHRSVSWYQQTPGQGLQFLFEYFSETQRNKGNFPGRFSGRQFSNSRSEMNVSTLELGDSALYLCASSLVEGRISPLHFGNGTRLTVT.

The J gene is TRBJ2-5, the V gene TRBV19, with 7 bases identical to TRBD2. CDR3 length: 13 residues. Germline V gene data show CDR1 as LNHDA and CDR2 as SQIVND (reference sequence). V lost 7 bases to trimming and J lost 5 bases; unmatched junction nucleotides: 7. CDR3: CASNEKGGETQYF. The CDR3 DNA is TGTGCCAGTAATGAGAAGGGAGGGGAGACCCAGTACTTC.

The V gene is TRBV5-1, the J gene TRBJ1-1; D unclear. This CDR3 spans 13 amino acids. The V gene lost 2 bases and the J gene lost 3 bases, with 8 bases spanning the gap. Germline assignment: CDR1 SGHRS and CDR2 YFSETQ. The CDR3 loop reads CASSFGQDTEAFF. The CDR3 nucleotides are TGCGCCAGCAGCTTTGGCCAGGACACTGAAGCTTTCTTT.

The chain couples TRBV7-9 to TRBJ2-5; TRBD2 aligns across 13 bases. The CDR3 consists of 17 residues. Trimming took 5 bases from V and 3 from J; bases not matched to a gene: 9. Germline CDR1 reads SEHNR; CDR2 reads FQNEAQ (reference sequence). The CDR3 loop reads CASSPGTSGTREETQYF. CDR3 coding DNA: TGTGCCAGCAGCCCCGGGACTAGCGGGACGCGGGAAGAGACCCAGTACTTC.

This chain connects TRBV27 to TRBJ1-3; no reliable D call. The CDR3 consists of 14 residues. V lost 5 bases and J lost 0, with 8 bases in between. In germline, CDR1 is MNHEY, CDR2 SMNVEV (reference sequence). CDR3: CASSLRASGNTIYF. CDR3 coding DNA: TGTGCCAGCAGTCTTAGGGCCTCTGGAAACACCATATATTTT.

The rearrangement links TRBV7-2 to TRBJ1-2; a possible D gene is TRBD1 (6 bases). The CDR3 length is 16 residues. Trimming removed 5 bases at V and 4 bases at J, with 20 bases between. Germline loops: CDR1 SGHTA, CDR2 FQGNSA. This CDR3 is CASSQGGGGQSYGYTF. The CDR3 bases are TGTGCCAGCAGCCAAGGCGGTGGAGGACAGTCCTATGGCTACACCTTC.

V gene TRBV7-9 combines with J gene TRBJ2-1; 13 nucleotides line up with TRBD2. V dropped 5 bases and J dropped 7; count of bases not matched to a gene: 5. CDR1 is SEHNR, CDR2 FQNEAQ, per germline (reference sequence). The CDR3 runs to 15 residues. The CDR3 spells CASSGTSGAINEQFF. DNA for the CDR3: TGTGCCAGCAGCGGGACTAGCGGGGCGATAAATGAGCAGTTCTTC.

The chain couples TRBV5-1 to TRBJ2-7; unclear D gene. The CDR3 length is 14 residues. Trimming took off 4 bases at V and 6 bases at J, with 17 bases between the two ends. CDR1 is SGHRS, CDR2 YFSETQ, per germline. Here the CDR3 reads CASSPRVVSSEQYF. The DNA for the CDR3 is TGCGCCAGCAGCCCCCGCGTGGTTAGCAGCGAGCAGTACTTC. Variable domain in full (rest from reference TRBV5-1 and TRBJ2-7): KAGVTQTPRYLIKTRGQQVTLSCSPISGHRSVSWYQQTPGQGLQFLFEYFSETQRNKGNFPGRFSGRQFSNSRSEMNVSTLELGDSALYLCASSPRVVSSEQYFGPGTRLTVT.

The gene calls are TRBV2 and TRBJ1-2; no reliable D call. The V and J ends lost 6 bases and 3 bases respectively, with 8 bases between them. The CDR3 loop spans 12 amino acids. Germline CDR1 SNHLY, CDR2 FYNNEI. The CDR3 bases are TGTGCCAGCAGCCCCACAGACTATGGCTACACCTTC. This translates into CASSPTDYGYTF.

The V and J genes are TRBV5-5 and TRBJ2-7, with 8 bases matching TRBD1. Germline values: CDR1 SGHKS, CDR2 YYEKEE (reference sequence). V dropped 0 bases and J dropped 4; count of bases not matched to a gene: 3. This CDR3 has 14 amino acids. The CDR3 sequence: CASSLAGTGYEQYF. CDR3 DNA: TGTGCCAGCAGCTTGGCCGGGACAGGTTACGAGCAGTACTTC.

The V and J genes are TRBV2 and TRBJ1-4; no firm D call. Trimming removed 6 bases from V and 0 bases from J, with 8 bases in between. The CDR3 runs to 14 residues. CDR1 is SNHLY and CDR2 is FYNNEI in the germline V gene. In DNA form, the CDR3 reads TGTGCCAGCAGATGGTTCCCAACTAATGAAAAACTGTTTTTT. Amino acid sequence: CASRWFPTNEKLFF.